Presented here are 2 T cell receptor beta chains from one specimen sequenced in a study of chemoradiotherapy in HPV16-positive cancers (dated by TCRdb to between 2022 and 2023). The library was produced with the immunoSEQ multiplex PCR assay. TCRdb holds this immuneACCESS table with in-frame rearrangements only. Some clones are missing; in checked studies, unresolved V genes explain under half, and the rest has no known cause. This sample comprises over a thousand clones, just under 75% of them detected only once. The ten biggest clones cover roughly 19% of the sample. The source material was tumor tissue, sampled from a patient who underwent chemoradiotherapy. All receptors derive from a human donor with HPV-associated anogenital cancer.

The V gene is TRBV2, the J gene TRBJ2-7; 12 positions agree with TRBD2. The CDR3 spans 15 residues. Germline assignment: CDR1 SNHLY and CDR2 FYNNEI. V shed 6 bases and J 0 bases; nucleotides not matched to a gene: 3. The DNA of the CDR3 is TGTGCCAGCAGGTCTAGCGGGGGGGTCTCCTACGAGCAGTACTTC. The encoded protein is CASRSSGGVSYEQYF.

This sequence joins TRBV6-5 and TRBJ2-7; tentative D call: TRBD2 (6 bases). Trimming took 0 bases from V and 12 from J, leaving 12 bases between them. Looked up from germline, CDR1 is MNHEY and CDR2 is SVGAGI. This CDR3 has 12 amino acids. In DNA form, the CDR3 reads TGTGCCAGCAGTTACTCGGAGGGACGGACGTACTTC. Amino acid sequence: CASSYSEGRTYF.